What follows are 5 T cell receptor beta chains derived from one specimen sequenced in a study of regulatory T cells in long-lasting Graves disease. Library construction for TCR beta used iRepertoire HTBI primers and Arm-PCR of CDR3 regions. TCRdb passed the multiplex PCR reads through MiXCR, listing each CDR3 protein once. This sample has 550,000 to 650,000 distinct CDR3 sequences, with approximately 16% found just once. The time point is: newly diagnosed GD, antithyroid drugs for less than 3 months. PBMC RNA served as the TCR library source. The sample was also reused in another study, on T cells in Graves' hyperthyroidism and ophthalmopathy.

The sample was peripheral blood mononuclear cells (PBMCs), taken at new diagnosis, from a patient treated with antithyroid drugs. These receptors came from a man aged 18 to 30 with Graves disease.

The CDR3 DNA is TGCAGTGCTCGGGATGGTGCAGGGTGGGAAAAACTGTTTTTT. It yields the protein CSARDGAGWEKLFF. The chain uses TRBV20-1 and TRBJ1-4; D might be TRBD1 (5 bases). Trimming took off 5 bases at V and 8 bases at J, with 18 bases between the two ends. The CDR3 has 14 residues. CDR1 is DFQATT and CDR2 is SNEGSKA in the germline V gene (reference sequence).

The chain links TRBV7-3 to TRBJ2-3; D tentatively reads TRBD1 or TRBD2 (5 bases each). The CDR3 totals 16 residues. The V gene's germline CDR1 is SGHTA and CDR2 FQGTGA. V shed 5 bases and J shed 1 base, with 16 bases lying between them. The CDR3 nucleotides read TGTGCCAGCAGCCCTAACCGGGACCCAGGCACAGATACGCAGTATTTT. It translates to CASSPNRDPGTDTQYF.

Notes on this clonotype: A much larger clone differs from this one at a single base, so this may be a read error. The chain employs TRBV10-1 and TRBJ2-7, with TRBD2 matching 7 bases. From germline, CDR1 is WNHNN and CDR2 SYGVQD (reference sequence). The CDR3 has 14 amino acids. The CDR3 DNA follows: TGCGCCAGCAGGGTAGCGGGCGACTCCTACGGGCAGTACTTC. Translated: CASRVAGDSYGQYF.

This clonotype was counted many times. The rearrangement links TRBV14 to TRBJ2-1; 7 nucleotides agree with TRBD2. Germline V lookup: CDR1 SGHDN, CDR2 FVKESK. V dropped 0 bases and J dropped 10; count of bases not matched to a gene: 3. The CDR3 loop spans 13 amino acids. CDR3 sequence (DNA): TGTGCCAGCAGCCAAGATCGGCGGGGGGAGCAGTTCTTC. The encoded protein is CASSQDRRGEQFF.

This chain connects TRBV19 to TRBJ2-1, with 7 bases aligning to TRBD1. CDR3 length equals 16 residues. The germline CDR1 and CDR2 sequences are LNHDA and SQIVND (reference sequence). V lost 3 bases, J lost 3 bases, and 8 bases stayed unmatched. CDR3 loop: CASSIYGWDSYNEQFF. In nucleotides, the CDR3 is TGTGCCAGTAGTATCTATGGGTGGGACAGCTACAATGAGCAGTTCTTC.